Presented here are 32 T cell receptor beta chains from one specimen sequenced in a study of shared clonotypes between healthy human individuals. Some clones are missing from TCRdb's copy, which holds only in-frame ones; the method was immunoSEQ multiplex PCR. Altogether about 460,000 clones are present, over 60% being singletons, with the ten largest covering about 12%. Specimen: PBMCs. The receptors were gathered from a woman aged 40 to 50 in good health. Some clones in this sample may be carry-over from other donors' samples.

The chain links TRBV28 to TRBJ1-2, with D possibly being TRBD1 (5 bases). Looked up from germline, CDR1 is MDHEN and CDR2 is SYDVKM. The CDR3 runs to 15 residues. V was cut by 6 bases and J by 2 bases, with 16 bases left in between. DNA of the CDR3: TGTGCCAGCAGACGGCGCGGGGCAGCCAACTATGGCTACACCTTC. Translated, it gives CASRRRGAANYGYTF.

This clone was detected once. The genes are TRBV27 and TRBJ1-5; 9 positions agree with TRBD1. Germline loops: CDR1 MNHEY, CDR2 SMNVEV (reference sequence). The CDR3 contains 15 residues. V trimming: 5 bases; J trimming: 4 bases; junction bases outside the gene matches: 6. DNA of the CDR3: TGTGCCAGCAGTCCCGGACAGGGGTGGAATCAGCCCCAGCATTTT. Translation gives CASSPGQGWNQPQHF.

This chain links TRBV30 with TRBJ2-3; the D gene is possibly TRBD1 (6 bases). Germline CDR1 reads GTSNPN; CDR2 reads SVGIG (reference sequence). The germline V and J ends were trimmed by 2 bases and 2 bases, with 11 bases remaining between them. The CDR3 totals 14 residues. For the CDR3, the DNA is TGTGCCTGGAGTAGACAGGTCGACACAGATACGCAGTATTTT. Encoded protein: CAWSRQVDTDTQYF.

The chain couples TRBV19 to TRBJ2-1; D is uncertain. The CDR3 length is 15 residues. With 5 bases removed from V and 0 bases from J, the gap between germline ends came to 11 bases. The germline gives CDR1 LNHDA, CDR2 SQIVND (reference sequence). The CDR3 loop is CASSFTTNSYNEQFF. CDR3 nucleotide sequence: TGTGCCAGTAGTTTCACTACGAACTCCTACAATGAGCAGTTCTTC.

The V call is TRBV5-4, the J call TRBJ1-1; TRBD1 agrees at 7 bases. Germline CDR1 is SGHNT and CDR2 is YYREEE (reference sequence). J was trimmed by 4 bases and V by 4 bases; bases with no gene match: 7. The CDR3 extends over 14 amino acids. The CDR3 loop is CASSHDRVGTEAFF. DNA for the CDR3: TGTGCCAGCAGCCACGACAGGGTTGGCACTGAAGCTTTCTTT. Complete variable domain (other parts from reference TRBV5-4 and TRBJ1-1): ETGVTQSPTHLIKTRGQQVTLRCSSQSGHNTVSWYQQALGQGPQFIFQYYREEENGRGNFPPRFSGLQFPNYSSELNVNALELDDSALYLCASSHDRVGTEAFFGQGTRLTVV.

The table lists this clone with a count of one. The gene calls are TRBV27 and TRBJ1-4; D is ambiguous. V lost 2 bases and J lost 3, with 7 bases in between. From germline, CDR1 is MNHEY and CDR2 SMNVEV (reference sequence). The CDR3 length is 14 residues. Written as DNA, the CDR3 is TGTGCCAGCAGTTTAGTAGCAGCTAATGAAAAACTGTTTTTT. As protein: CASSLVAANEKLFF.

The chain combines TRBV9 with TRBJ2-2; 7 nucleotides match TRBD2. V lost 0 bases and J lost 3; bases outside the gene matches: 8. The CDR3 length is 17 residues. Germline-derived CDR1 and CDR2 are SGDLS and YYNGEE. The CDR3 loop is CASSVGSSGSHTGELFF. CDR3 in DNA: TGTGCCAGCAGCGTAGGGTCTAGCGGATCTCACACCGGGGAGCTGTTTTTT.

A remark on this clone: A far larger clone lies a single base away; this is likely a read error. The gene calls are TRBV18 and TRBJ1-4; D possibly corresponds to TRBD1 (6 bases). This CDR3 has 14 residues. The germline V gene has CDR1 KGHSH and CDR2 LQKENI. This chain's CDR3 is CASTPRGGDEKLFF. In nucleotides, the CDR3 is TGTGCCAGCACACCACGAGGGGGGGACGAAAAACTGTTTTTT.

Here the CDR3 DNA reads TGTGCCAGCAGCCCCGACGGGGGGAATCAGCCCCAGCATTTT. This codes for CASSPDGGNQPQHF. The chain uses TRBV9 and TRBJ1-5; possibly TRBD1 for D (5 bases). Trimming cost V 4 bases and J 4 bases, with 12 bases left between them. Germline CDR1 is SGDLS and CDR2 is YYNGEE. This CDR3 is built from 14 residues.

The chain recombines TRBV25-1 with TRBJ1-1; TRBD1 agrees at 9 bases. Germline assignment: CDR1 MGHDK and CDR2 SYGVNS. V shed 3 bases and J 3 bases; nucleotides not matched to a gene: 8. This CDR3 region has 16 residues. Here the CDR3 DNA reads TGTGCCAGCAGTGATCTGGGACAGGGCCCGTACACTGAAGCTTTCTTT. Amino acids: CASSDLGQGPYTEAFF.

The chain carries TRBV2 and TRBJ1-2; D ambiguous. Germline V gives CDR1 SNHLY, CDR2 FYNNEI. The CDR3 extends over 13 amino acids. V shed 3 bases and J shed 4 bases, with 9 bases lying between them. The CDR3 sequence is CASSEEATYGYTF. The DNA of the CDR3 is TGTGCCAGCAGTGAGGAGGCGACCTATGGCTACACCTTC.

The CDR3 protein is CASVRGGGPYTF. CDR3 sequence (DNA): TGTGCCAGCGTTAGGGGAGGGGGCCCCTACACCTTC. This chain links TRBV6-6 with TRBJ1-2, with TRBD1 matching 7 bases. Trimming removed 8 bases from V and 10 bases from J; junction bases left unmatched: 10. There are 12 residues in the CDR3. The germline gives CDR1 MNHNY, CDR2 SVGAGI (reference sequence).

To note about this clone: It may be a read error: a sequence one base away is much more abundant. CDR3 sequence: CASRPGGNTEASF. DNA for the CDR3: TGTGCCAGCCGACCGGGGGGGAACACTGAAGCTTCCTTT. The rearrangement joins TRBV19 to TRBJ1-1; weak D call: TRBD1 (5 bases). This CDR3 has 13 residues. Per the germline V gene, CDR1 is LNHDA and CDR2 is SQIVND (reference sequence).

The chain carries TRBV2 and TRBJ2-4; D uncertain. The CDR3 length is 12 residues. V was shortened by 3 bases and J by 5 bases, with 5 bases between the two germline ends. Per the germline V gene, CDR1 is SNHLY and CDR2 is FYNNEI. The DNA for the CDR3 is TGTGCCAGCAGTGAGATTGAAAACATTCAGTACTTC. It specifies CASSEIENIQYF.

The chain recombines TRBV2 with TRBJ2-3, with TRBD2 matching over 7 bases. Germline CDR1 SNHLY, CDR2 FYNNEI. This CDR3 region has 13 residues. V was clipped by 7 bases and J by 2 bases; unmatched bases: 3. The CDR3 region is CASMERDTDTQYF. As DNA, the CDR3 is TGTGCCAGCATGGAGCGGGACACAGATACGCAGTATTTT.

The rearrangement uses TRBV28 and TRBJ1-5; 8 nucleotides match TRBD1. This CDR3 spans 18 amino acids. Per germline, CDR1 MDHEN and CDR2 SYDVKM. V dropped 2 bases and J dropped 0; count of bases not matched to a gene: 9. The CDR3 is CASSLNWDRLFSNQPQHF. Written as DNA, the CDR3 is TGTGCCAGCAGTTTAAATTGGGACAGGCTATTTAGCAATCAGCCCCAGCATTTT.

CDR3 in amino acids: CASSLAAGVAQETNEKLFF. The CDR3 nucleotides are TGTGCCAGCAGCTTAGCCGCCGGCGTGGCTCAAGAAACTAATGAAAAACTGTTTTTT. The chain joins TRBV7-9 to TRBJ1-4; D is unresolved. In germline, CDR1 is SEHNR, CDR2 FQNEAQ (reference sequence). Trimming cost V 0 bases and J 1 base, with 18 bases left between them. The CDR3 runs to 19 residues.

This clone was seen repeatedly, ten times or more. At the DNA level, this CDR3 is encoded by other sequences in the same sample as well. The J gene is TRBJ1-5, the V gene TRBV2; a weak D match, TRBD1 (5 bases). Germline CDR1 reads SNHLY; CDR2 reads FYNNEI. The CDR3 has 15 residues. V shed 6 bases and J shed 5 bases, with 17 bases lying between them. The chain's CDR3 is CASSFGGRPDQPQHF. In nucleotides, the CDR3 is TGTGCCAGCAGCTTCGGGGGACGCCCTGATCAGCCCCAGCATTTT.

This clone occurred many times. In the same sample, other DNA sequences code for this CDR3. The chain couples TRBV27 to TRBJ2-3, with D tentatively TRBD2 (6 bases). The V end was cut by 4 bases, the J end by 3 bases, with 14 bases between. CDR1 and CDR2 (germline): MNHEY, SMNVEV (reference sequence). CDR3 length: 15 amino acids. This CDR3 is CASSSGSIRTDTQYF. DNA of the CDR3: TGTGCCAGCAGTTCCGGGAGTATCCGTACAGATACGCAGTATTTT.

V gene TRBV29-1 combines with J gene TRBJ2-2; TRBD2 might be the D (5 bases). The CDR3 is made up of 15 amino acids. Trimming removed 1 base at V and 6 bases at J, with 15 bases between. Germline lookup yields CDR1 SQVTM and CDR2 ANQGSEA. The CDR3 protein is CSVEVRETQAGELFF. Here the CDR3 DNA reads TGCAGCGTTGAAGTTCGGGAAACCCAAGCCGGGGAGCTGTTTTTT.

The V call is TRBV5-1, the J call TRBJ2-3; TRBD2 is a possible D gene (6 bases). Deletions cut 2 bases from V and 2 bases from J, with 9 bases between. CDR3 size: 14 residues. CDR1 and CDR2 from the germline V gene are SGHRS and YFSETQ. In DNA form, the CDR3 reads TGCGCCAGCAGCTTAACTAGCTTCACAGATACGCAGTATTTT. Translating it yields CASSLTSFTDTQYF.

Concerning this clone: A far larger clone is only one base removed, so a read error is likely. The rearrangement uses TRBV7-9 and TRBJ2-3; D might be TRBD2 (5 bases). CDR3 length: 15 amino acids. CDR1 is SEHNR, CDR2 FQNEAQ, per germline (reference sequence). In nucleotides, the CDR3 is TGTGCCAGCAGCTTAGGGGTAGCGCACACAGCTACGCAGTATTTT. Its protein is CASSLGVAHTATQYF.

This clone showed up many times. The V and J genes are TRBV28 and TRBJ2-3, with TRBD2 as a possible D gene (5 bases). This CDR3 contains 16 residues. V was cut by 4 bases and J by 2 bases, with 16 bases left in between. In germline, CDR1 is MDHEN, CDR2 SYDVKM. The DNA for the CDR3 is TGTGCCAGCAGTTACGCGGGCTTCGTAGACACAGATACGCAGTATTTT. Protein sequence: CASSYAGFVDTDTQYF.

The rearrangement links TRBV2 to TRBJ2-3; 7 bases map to TRBD2. CDR1 and CDR2 from the germline V gene are SNHLY and FYNNEI. This CDR3 is 18 amino acids long. V gave up 2 bases and J gave up 6 bases; unmatched junction bases: 17. CDR3 DNA: TGTGCCAGCAGTGAATCTGGGGAAGCGGGATCGTTATTTGATACGCAGTATTTT. Translation gives CASSESGEAGSLFDTQYF.

This clone was seen a single time. V gene TRBV6-5 combines with J gene TRBJ1-1; possibly TRBD1 for D (6 bases). Per the germline V gene, CDR1 is MNHEY and CDR2 is SVGAGI. V lost 10 bases and J 4 bases, leaving 19 bases between the germline ends. This CDR3 has 14 amino acids. The CDR3 coding sequence is TGTGCCACCAACCCAGGGGCGATTCCCACTGAAGCTTTCTTT. It translates to CATNPGAIPTEAFF.

V and J are TRBV28 and TRBJ2-5; D remains unclear. CDR1 is MDHEN and CDR2 is SYDVKM in the germline V gene. V was clipped by 6 bases and J by 7 bases, with 12 bases between them. The length of the CDR3 is 12 residues. DNA for the CDR3: TGTGCCAGCAGCAGGCAACTTGGGACCCAGTACTTC. Translated, it gives CASSRQLGTQYF.

The chain is built from TRBV28 and TRBJ1-2; TRBD1 is a possible D gene (5 bases). V lost 5 bases, J lost 5 bases, and 12 bases lay in between. The CDR3 is 13 residues long. Per the germline V gene, CDR1 is MDHEN and CDR2 is SYDVKM. The CDR3 DNA follows: TGTGCCAGCAGTCTCCGCAGACAGTATGGCTACACCTTC. As protein: CASSLRRQYGYTF.

This clone was counted between two and nine times. V gene TRBV28 combines with J gene TRBJ2-7; no firm D call. The CDR3 has 12 residues. Trimming pared 3 bases from V and 11 bases from J, leaving 14 bases between. Germline V gives CDR1 MDHEN, CDR2 SYDVKM. The CDR3 DNA is TGTGCCAGCAGTTTGAAGGAATTGCCGGAGTACTTC. It yields the protein CASSLKELPEYF.

With regard to this clone: This likely traces to a read error, being one base from a far larger clone. This chain connects TRBV20-1 to TRBJ1-2; the D is unclear. Trimming took off 8 bases at V and 5 bases at J, with 9 bases between the two ends. The CDR3 totals 10 residues. CDR1 is DFQATT, CDR2 SNEGSKA, per germline (reference sequence). CDR3 sequence reads: CSTADYGYTF. The CDR3 DNA reads as TGCAGTACAGCAGATTATGGCTACACCTTC.

This clone was seen repeatedly, ten times or more. The chain carries TRBV7-9 and TRBJ2-5; D is ambiguous. The CDR3 spans 10 residues. V was trimmed by 8 bases and J by 1 base, leaving 2 bases between them. The V gene's germline CDR1 is SEHNR and CDR2 FQNEAQ (reference sequence). The CDR3 loop is CASGQETQYF. In DNA form, the CDR3 reads TGTGCCAGCGGCCAAGAGACCCAGTACTTC. The variable domain in full, completed from reference TRBV7-9 and TRBJ2-5, reads DTGVSQNPRHKITKRGQNVTFRCDPISEHNRLYWYRQTLGQGPEFLTYFQNEAQLEKSRLLSDRFSAERPKGSFSTLEIQRTEQGDSAMYLCASGQETQYFGPGTRLLVL.

V is TRBV4-3 and J is TRBJ2-3; the D is unclear. Germline loops: CDR1 LGHNA, CDR2 YSLEER. Trimming shortened V by 4 bases and J by 5 bases, and 13 bases separated the two germline ends. The CDR3 spans 14 residues. This chain's CDR3 is CASSPSYGRDTQYF. DNA for the CDR3: TGCGCCAGCAGCCCGAGTTACGGTCGAGATACGCAGTATTTT.

This clone appeared a single time. A far larger clone is a single base away, which makes a read error likely. This chain uses TRBV20-1 with TRBJ2-7, with D possibly being TRBD2 (5 bases). The CDR3 contains 11 residues. Germline V gives CDR1 DFQATT, CDR2 SNEGSKA (reference sequence). The CDR3 loop is CSTSVNYEQYF. The CDR3 nucleotides are TGCAGTACTAGTGTCAACTACGAGCAGTACTTC.